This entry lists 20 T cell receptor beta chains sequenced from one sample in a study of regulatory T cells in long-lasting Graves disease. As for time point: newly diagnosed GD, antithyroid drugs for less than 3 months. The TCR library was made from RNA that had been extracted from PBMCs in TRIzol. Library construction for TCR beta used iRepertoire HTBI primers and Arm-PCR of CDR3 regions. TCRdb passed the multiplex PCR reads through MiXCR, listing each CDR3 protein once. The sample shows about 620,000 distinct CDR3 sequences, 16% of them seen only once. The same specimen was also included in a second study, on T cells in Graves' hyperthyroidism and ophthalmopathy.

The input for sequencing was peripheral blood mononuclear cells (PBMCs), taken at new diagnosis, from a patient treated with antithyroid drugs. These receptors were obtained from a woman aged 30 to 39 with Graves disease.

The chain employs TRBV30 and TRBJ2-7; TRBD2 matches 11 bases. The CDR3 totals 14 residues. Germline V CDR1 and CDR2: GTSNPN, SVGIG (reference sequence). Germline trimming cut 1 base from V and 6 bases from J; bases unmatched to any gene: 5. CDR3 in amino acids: CAWSGLAGRGEQYF. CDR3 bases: TGTGCCTGGAGTGGACTAGCGGGAAGAGGCGAGCAGTACTTC.

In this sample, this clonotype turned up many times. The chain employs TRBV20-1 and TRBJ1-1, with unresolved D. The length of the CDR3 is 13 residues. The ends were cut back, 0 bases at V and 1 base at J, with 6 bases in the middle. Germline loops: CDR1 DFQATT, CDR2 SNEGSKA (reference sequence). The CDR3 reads CSAREDGNTEAFF. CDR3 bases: TGCAGTGCTAGAGAGGACGGGAACACTGAAGCTTTCTTT.

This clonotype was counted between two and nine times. The CDR3 DNA follows: TGTGCCAGCAGCGCGCTCCCCGGGACACCCCAAGAGACCCAGTACTTC. Its protein product is CASSALPGTPQETQYF. The chain joins TRBV7-6 to TRBJ2-5; weak D call: TRBD1 (6 bases). The germline V and J ends were trimmed by 5 bases and 1 base, with 17 bases remaining between them. The CDR3 spans 16 residues. From germline, CDR1 is SGHVS and CDR2 FNYEAQ.

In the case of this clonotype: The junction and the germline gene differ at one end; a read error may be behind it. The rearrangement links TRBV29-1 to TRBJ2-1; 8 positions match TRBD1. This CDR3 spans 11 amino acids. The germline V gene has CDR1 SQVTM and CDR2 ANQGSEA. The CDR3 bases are TGCGGCGTCGGACAGGGAAGTGAGCAGTTCTTC. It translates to CGVGQGSEQFF.

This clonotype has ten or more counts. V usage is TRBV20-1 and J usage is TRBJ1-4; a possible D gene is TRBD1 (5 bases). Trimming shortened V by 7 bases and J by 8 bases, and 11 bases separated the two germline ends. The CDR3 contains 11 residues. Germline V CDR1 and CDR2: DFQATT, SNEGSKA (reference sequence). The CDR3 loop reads CSVGRGEKLFF. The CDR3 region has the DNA TGCAGTGTTGGACGGGGGGAAAAACTGTTTTTT.

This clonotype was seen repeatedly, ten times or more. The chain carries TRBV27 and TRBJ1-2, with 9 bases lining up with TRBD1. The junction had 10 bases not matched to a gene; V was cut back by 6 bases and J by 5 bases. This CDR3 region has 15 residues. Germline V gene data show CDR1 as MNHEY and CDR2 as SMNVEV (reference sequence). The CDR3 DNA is TGTGCCAGCAGAGATCCGGGACAGGGTAGTTATGGCTACACCTTC. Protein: CASRDPGQGSYGYTF.

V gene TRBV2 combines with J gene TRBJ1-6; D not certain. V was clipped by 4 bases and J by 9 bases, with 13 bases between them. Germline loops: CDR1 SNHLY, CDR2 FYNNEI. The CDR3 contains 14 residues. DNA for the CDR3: TGTGCCAGCAGTGTCGGGCCCGGGAGTTCACCCCTCCACTTT. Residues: CASSVGPGSSPLHF.

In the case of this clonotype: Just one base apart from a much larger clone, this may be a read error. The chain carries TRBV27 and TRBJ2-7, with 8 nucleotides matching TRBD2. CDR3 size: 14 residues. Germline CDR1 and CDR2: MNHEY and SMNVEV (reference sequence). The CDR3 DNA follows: TGTGCCTGCAGACCGGGAGGGCTTATGTACGAGCAGTACTTC. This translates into CACRPGGLMYEQYF.

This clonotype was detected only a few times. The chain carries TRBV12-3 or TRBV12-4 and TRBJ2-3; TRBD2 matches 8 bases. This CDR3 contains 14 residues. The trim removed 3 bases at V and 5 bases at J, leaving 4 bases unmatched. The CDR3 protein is CASSFGGAGDTQYF. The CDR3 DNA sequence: TGTGCCAGCAGTTTCGGGGGGGCGGGAGATACGCAGTATTTT.

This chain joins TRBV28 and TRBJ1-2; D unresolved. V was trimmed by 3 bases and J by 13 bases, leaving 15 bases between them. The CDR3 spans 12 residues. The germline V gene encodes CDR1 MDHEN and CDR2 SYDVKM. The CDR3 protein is CASSLNAWTSTF. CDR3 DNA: TGTGCCAGCAGTTTGAACGCCTGGACCAGCACCTTC.

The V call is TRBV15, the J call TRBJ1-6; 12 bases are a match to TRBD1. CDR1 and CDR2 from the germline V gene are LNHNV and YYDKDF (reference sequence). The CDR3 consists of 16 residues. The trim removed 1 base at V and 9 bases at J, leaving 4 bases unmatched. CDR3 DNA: TGTGCCACCAGCAGAGGGGACAGGGGGCGTTTTTCACCCCTCCACTTT. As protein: CATSRGDRGRFSPLHF.

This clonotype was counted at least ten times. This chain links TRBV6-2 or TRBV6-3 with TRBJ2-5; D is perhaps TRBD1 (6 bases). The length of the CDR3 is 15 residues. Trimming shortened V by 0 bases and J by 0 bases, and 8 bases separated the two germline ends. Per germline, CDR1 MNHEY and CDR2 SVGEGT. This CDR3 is CASSYSWTDQETQYF. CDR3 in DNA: TGTGCCAGCAGTTACTCATGGACAGACCAAGAGACCCAGTACTTC.

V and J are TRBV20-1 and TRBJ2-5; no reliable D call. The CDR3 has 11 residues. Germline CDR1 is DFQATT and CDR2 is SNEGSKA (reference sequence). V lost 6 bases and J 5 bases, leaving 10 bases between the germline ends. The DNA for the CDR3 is TGCAGTGCCCAGCCCGAGGAGACCCAGTACTTC. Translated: CSAQPEETQYF.

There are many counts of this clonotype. The CDR3 region is CASSFRAGYQPQHF. As DNA, the CDR3 is TGTGCCAGCAGTTTCCGGGCGGGTTATCAGCCCCAGCATTTT. The chain is built from TRBV28 and TRBJ1-5; D unclear. The V gene lost 3 bases and the J gene lost 5 bases, with 11 bases spanning the gap. CDR1 and CDR2 (germline): MDHEN, SYDVKM. CDR3 length: 14 residues.

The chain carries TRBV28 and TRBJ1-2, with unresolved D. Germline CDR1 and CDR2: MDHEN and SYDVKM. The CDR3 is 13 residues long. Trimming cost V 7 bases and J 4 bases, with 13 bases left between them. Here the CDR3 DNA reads TGTGCCAGCACCCGACACGGACGCTATGGCTACACCTTC. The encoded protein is CASTRHGRYGYTF.

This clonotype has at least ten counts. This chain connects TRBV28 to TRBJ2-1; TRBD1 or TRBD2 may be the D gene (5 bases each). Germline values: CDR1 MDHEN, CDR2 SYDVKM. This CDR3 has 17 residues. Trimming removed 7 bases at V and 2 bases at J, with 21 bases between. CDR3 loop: CASIAQAGTPTYNEQFF. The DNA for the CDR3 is TGTGCCAGCATCGCTCAAGCCGGGACCCCTACCTACAATGAGCAGTTCTTC.

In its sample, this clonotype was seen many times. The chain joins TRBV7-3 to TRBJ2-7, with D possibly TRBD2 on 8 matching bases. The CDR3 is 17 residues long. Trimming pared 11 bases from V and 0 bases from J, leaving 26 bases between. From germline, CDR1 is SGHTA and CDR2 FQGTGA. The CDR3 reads CAAEQGSGSPHSYEQYF. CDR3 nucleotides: TGTGCCGCAGAACAGGGGAGCGGGAGCCCCCACTCCTACGAGCAGTACTTC.

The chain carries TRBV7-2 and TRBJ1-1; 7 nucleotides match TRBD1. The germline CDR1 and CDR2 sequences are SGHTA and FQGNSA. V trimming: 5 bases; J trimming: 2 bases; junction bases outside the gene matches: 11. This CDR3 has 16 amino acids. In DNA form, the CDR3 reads TGTGCCAGCAGCCGACTAGGGCGGACAGGCAACACTGAAGCTTTCTTT. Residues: CASSRLGRTGNTEAFF. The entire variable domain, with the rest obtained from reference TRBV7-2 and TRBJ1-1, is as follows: GAGVSQSPSNKVTEKGKDVELRCDPISGHTALYWYRQSLGQGLEFLIYFQGNSAPDKSGLPSDRFSAERTGGSVSTLTIQRTQQEDSAVYLCASSRLGRTGNTEAFFGQGTRLTVV.

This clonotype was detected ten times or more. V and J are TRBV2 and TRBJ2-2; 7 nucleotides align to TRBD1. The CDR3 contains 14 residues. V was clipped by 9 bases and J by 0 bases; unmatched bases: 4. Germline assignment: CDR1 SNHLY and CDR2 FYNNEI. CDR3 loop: CARGDSSNTGELFF. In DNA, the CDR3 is TGTGCCAGGGGGGACAGCTCGAACACCGGGGAGCTGTTTTTT.

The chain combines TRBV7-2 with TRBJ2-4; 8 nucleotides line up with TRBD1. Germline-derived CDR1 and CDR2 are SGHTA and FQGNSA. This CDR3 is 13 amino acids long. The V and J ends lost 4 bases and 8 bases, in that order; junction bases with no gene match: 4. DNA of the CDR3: TGTGCCAGCAGCTCCCAGACAGGGGACATTCAGTACTTC. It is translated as CASSSQTGDIQYF.